This TCR beta chain is from a study of PD-1 and CTLA-4 blockade in melanoma. Clones were sequenced by immunoSEQ multiplex PCR, and TCRdb holds only the in-frame ones, with some missing. The sample contains approximately 17,000 clones, 70% of which appear only once. The sequence was obtained from a human donor with melanoma. The sequenced sample was CD8+ T cells from peripheral blood, obtained from a patient given anti-PD-1 treatment.

The CDR3 is CASSLWGWGNQPQHF. The CDR3 nucleotides read TGTGCCAGCAGCTTGTGGGGCTGGGGCAATCAGCCCCAGCATTTT. The genes are TRBV5-6 and TRBJ1-5, with D possibly TRBD1 on 5 matching bases. Trimming removed 1 base at V and 2 bases at J, with 10 bases between. Looked up from germline, CDR1 is SGHDT and CDR2 is YYEEEE. The length of the CDR3 is 15 residues.